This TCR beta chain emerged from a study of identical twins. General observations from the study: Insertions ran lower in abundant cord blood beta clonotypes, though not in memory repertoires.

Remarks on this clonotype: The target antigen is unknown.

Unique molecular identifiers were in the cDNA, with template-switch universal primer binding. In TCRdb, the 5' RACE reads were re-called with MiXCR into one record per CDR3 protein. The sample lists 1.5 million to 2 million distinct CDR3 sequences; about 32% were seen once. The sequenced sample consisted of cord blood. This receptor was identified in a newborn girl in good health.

The CDR3, as DNA: TGTGCCAGCAGTTTCGACAGGGTCGCTAATGAAAAACTGTTTTTT. It is translated as CASSFDRVANEKLFF. The chain employs TRBV2 and TRBJ1-4; the match to TRBD1 covers 7 bases. The germline gives CDR1 SNHLY, CDR2 FYNNEI. The CDR3 is 15 amino acids. The J segment lost 3 bases and the V segment lost 5 bases, leaving 6 bases of the junction unmatched. The full variable domain, with the rest looked up from reference TRBV2 and TRBJ1-4, is EPEVTQTPSHQVTQMGQEVILRCVPISNHLYFYWYRQILGQKVEFLVSFYNNEISEKSEIFDDQFSVERPDGSNFTLKIRSTKLEDSAMYFCASSFDRVANEKLFFGSGTQLSVL.